This TCR beta chain was recorded in a study of chemoradiotherapy in HPV16-positive cancers (dated by TCRdb to between 2021 and 2022). The study in broad terms: Functional T-cell assays on cells from a couple of HPV16-positive patients defined candidate HPV-specific T-cell clones and common TCR motifs. The study asked whether T-cell immunity against the HPV oncoproteins E6 and E7 changes during chemoradiotherapy and whether it affects survival. The candidate HPV-specific TCRs and motifs were subsequently tracked in TCR repertoires obtained from roughly 78 patients with HPV-related cancers. Broad study findings and their caveats: Improved recurrence-free survival in HPV16-positive patients was associated with expansion of HPV-responsive T cells during chemoradiotherapy. Expansion of candidate HPV-specific clones and E7-related TCR motifs was observed in the tumor microenvironment during treatment, whereas no such expansion was observed for non-HPV-specific T cells. Only a couple of HPV16-positive patients were used to derive the functional definition of HPV-specific T cells, and the survival association was reported for HPV16-positive patients.

Repertoires were sampled repeatedly over the course of chemoradiotherapy, so clonal expansion could be followed in the tumor microenvironment. For CDR1 and CDR2, the germline V gene (reference sequence) lists GTSNPN and SVGIG. Trimming at the junction amounts to 3 bases on V and 2 bases on J, and the germline ends lie 8 bases apart. The CDR3, cysteine through phenylalanine, is 13 amino acids long. Only the CDR3 DNA stays, 39 bases, in frame from base 1. This clone has just a few counts. Its antigen is still unknown. Per-base quality was not reported, and no clone a single base away is much larger than it. To prepare the library, the immunoSEQ multiplex PCR assay was applied. This immuneACCESS table, as held by TCRdb, lists in-frame sequences with V and J called but not all clones. Of the missing ones, under half trace to an unresolved V gene in checked studies; the others have no known cause. Across this sample there are approximately 30,000 clones, with about 91% seen only once. The ten largest clones represent approximately 5% of the sample.

The V and J segments used are TRBV30 and TRBJ1-5; there is no confident call for the D gene. The material was blood, obtained from a patient who underwent chemoradiotherapy. The source of this sequence is a human donor with HPV-associated anogenital cancer. The nucleotide sequence is TGTGCCTGGAGCTTTCAAGGCAATCAGCCCCAGCATTTT. It translates to CAWSFQGNQPQHF.